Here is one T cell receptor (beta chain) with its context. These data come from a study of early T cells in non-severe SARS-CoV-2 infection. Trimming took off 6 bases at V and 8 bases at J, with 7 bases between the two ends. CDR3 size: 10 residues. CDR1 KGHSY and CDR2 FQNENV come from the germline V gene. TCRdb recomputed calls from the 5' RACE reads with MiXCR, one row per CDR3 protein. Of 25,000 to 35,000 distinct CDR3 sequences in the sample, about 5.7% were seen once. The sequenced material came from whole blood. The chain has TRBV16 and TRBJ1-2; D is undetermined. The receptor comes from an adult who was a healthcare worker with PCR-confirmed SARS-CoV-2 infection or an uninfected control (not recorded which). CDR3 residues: CASSLNGYTF. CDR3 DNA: TGTGCCAGCAGTCTCAACGGCTACACCTTC. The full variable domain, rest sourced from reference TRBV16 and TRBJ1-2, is GEEVAQTPKHLVRGEGQKAKLYCAPIKGHSYVFWYQQVLKNEFKFLISFQNENVFDETGMPKERFSAKCLPNSPCSLEIQATKLEDSAVYFCASSLNGYTFGSGTRLTVV.